Listed below are T cell receptor beta chains from one sample, sequenced in a study of blood T cell repertoires in COVID-19. Sequencing used immunoSEQ multiplex PCR; TCRdb keeps in-frame clones, though not all of them. The data show approximately 100,000 clones, with just under 90% seen just once and 0.95% to 1.3% held by the top ten. Source material: peripheral blood. The receptors here all came from a human donor in a cohort sampled during active COVID-19. The CDR3 runs from the conserved cysteine through the conserved F or W. Each record gives: D gene, V gene, J gene, clone size, CDR3 DNA, CDR3 protein. A D gene is named only where the DNA matches it firmly. Not every row has a clone size; where given, it reads once, few, many or a size class.

d_gene: TRBD1; v_gene: TRBV4-1; j_gene: TRBJ2-6; abundance: once; CDR3nt: TGCCCCCGCCGCCGACCGGGACAGGGGTACTCTGGGGCCAACGTCCTGACTTTC; CDR3aa: CPRRRPGQGYSGANVLTF
d_gene: NA; v_gene: TRBV11-2; j_gene: TRBJ2-1; abundance: NA; CDR3nt: TGTGCCAGCACCGCGCAGGGCCAAGGAAATGAGCAGTTCTTC; CDR3aa: CASTAQGQGNEQFF
d_gene: TRBD1; v_gene: TRBV7-9; j_gene: TRBJ2-7; abundance: NA; CDR3nt: TGTGCCAGCAGCTTCCAACAGGGGGCCTACGAGCAGTACTTC; CDR3aa: CASSFQQGAYEQYF
d_gene: TRBD2; v_gene: TRBV5-1; j_gene: TRBJ2-3; abundance: NA; CDR3nt: TGCGCCAGCACCTTAGCGGGGGACCACACAGATACGCAGTATTTT; CDR3aa: CASTLAGDHTDTQYF
d_gene: NA; v_gene: TRBV7-9; j_gene: TRBJ2-7; abundance: NA; CDR3nt: TGTGCCAGCAGCTCCGCCGGGAATCTCCCCGAGCAGTACTTC; CDR3aa: CASSSAGNLPEQYF
d_gene: TRBD2; v_gene: TRBV7-9; j_gene: TRBJ2-1; abundance: NA; CDR3nt: TGTGCCAGCAAAAGAATGGCGGGAGGGCCAGGTGAGCAGTTCTTC; CDR3aa: CASKRMAGGPGEQFF
d_gene: TRBD2; v_gene: TRBV25-1; j_gene: TRBJ2-7; abundance: NA; CDR3nt: TGTGCCAGCAGGAGGACTAGCGGGAACAACGAGCAGTACTTC; CDR3aa: CASRRTSGNNEQYF
d_gene: NA; v_gene: TRBV19; j_gene: TRBJ2-3; abundance: NA; CDR3nt: TGTGCCAGTAGTACACCGAGGGGGGGGCTCTGGGATACGCAGTATTTT; CDR3aa: CASSTPRGGLWDTQYF
d_gene: NA; v_gene: TRBV5-4; j_gene: TRBJ2-7; abundance: NA; CDR3nt: TGTGCCAGCAGCTTCCTCTCCCGGGGTAGGAATTCCTACGAGCAGTACTTC; CDR3aa: CASSFLSRGRNSYEQYF
d_gene: TRBD1; v_gene: TRBV7-2; j_gene: TRBJ2-3; abundance: NA; CDR3nt: TGTGCCAGCAGCGTCGACAGGGTCGGGACAGATACGCAGTATTTT; CDR3aa: CASSVDRVGTDTQYF
d_gene: NA; v_gene: TRBV28; j_gene: TRBJ2-2; abundance: NA; CDR3nt: TGTGCCAGCAGCCACCGGACAGCCATGAACACCGGGGAGCTGTTTTTT; CDR3aa: CASSHRTAMNTGELFF
d_gene: TRBD2; v_gene: TRBV5-1; j_gene: TRBJ2-7; abundance: NA; CDR3nt: TGCGCCAGCAGCTTGCTGCGGGAGGGCGGGAACGAGCAGTACTTC; CDR3aa: CASSLLREGGNEQYF
d_gene: NA; v_gene: TRBV14; j_gene: TRBJ1-2; abundance: NA; CDR3nt: TGTGCCAGCAGCCAAGATAAGGACAGCGGGGCCCCTAACTATGGCTACACCTTC; CDR3aa: CASSQDKDSGAPNYGYTF
d_gene: TRBD1; v_gene: TRBV7-3; j_gene: TRBJ2-7; abundance: NA; CDR3nt: TGTGCCAGCAGCTGGATAGACAGGGGGGGTACCTACGAGCAGTACTTC; CDR3aa: CASSWIDRGGTYEQYF
d_gene: TRBD2; v_gene: TRBV7-2; j_gene: TRBJ2-7; abundance: NA; CDR3nt: TGTGCCAGCAGCGCGGGACTAGCTGGCGGCGAGCAGTACTTC; CDR3aa: CASSAGLAGGEQYF
d_gene: NA; v_gene: TRBV5-1; j_gene: TRBJ2-7; abundance: NA; CDR3nt: TGCGCCAGCAGCTTGGCGGACAGCTCCTACGAGCAGTACTTC; CDR3aa: CASSLADSSYEQYF
d_gene: TRBD1; v_gene: TRBV5-6; j_gene: TRBJ1-4; abundance: NA; CDR3nt: TGTGCCAGCAGCTTCCGACAGGGCGTGACCTTTAATGAAAAACTGTTTTTT; CDR3aa: CASSFRQGVTFNEKLFF
d_gene: TRBD1; v_gene: TRBV19; j_gene: TRBJ1-2; abundance: NA; CDR3nt: TGTGCCAGTAGTACAAGGGACAGGGGGGTCAGCTACACCTTC; CDR3aa: CASSTRDRGVSYTF
d_gene: TRBD2; v_gene: TRBV7-2; j_gene: TRBJ2-5; abundance: few; CDR3nt: TGTGCCAGCAGCTGGGCTCAAGGGAAAAGCGGGGGATCCCAAGAGACCCAGTACTTC; CDR3aa: CASSWAQGKSGGSQETQYF
d_gene: TRBD1; v_gene: TRBV2; j_gene: TRBJ1-6; abundance: once; CDR3nt: TGTGCCAGCACCCCCGGACAGGTTACTTCACCCCTCCACTTT; CDR3aa: CASTPGQVTSPLHF
d_gene: NA; v_gene: TRBV4-1; j_gene: TRBJ1-2; abundance: few; CDR3nt: TGCGCCAGCAGCCAAGAACTGCACCGAACTGGCTACACCTTC; CDR3aa: CASSQELHRTGYTF
d_gene: NA; v_gene: TRBV18; j_gene: TRBJ2-3; abundance: NA; CDR3nt: TGTGCCAGCTCATTAACAGGGTTAGGAGATACGCAGTATTTT; CDR3aa: CASSLTGLGDTQYF
d_gene: NA; v_gene: TRBV19; j_gene: TRBJ1-1; abundance: NA; CDR3nt: TGTGCCAGTAGTACCCAGACAGACTTCACTGAAGCTTTCTTT; CDR3aa: CASSTQTDFTEAFF
d_gene: TRBD2; v_gene: TRBV6-2/TRBV6-3; j_gene: TRBJ2-1; abundance: NA; CDR3nt: TGTGCCAGCAGCCCCGGGACTAGCGGGAGGAGGGGACGCAATGAGCAGTTCTTC; CDR3aa: CASSPGTSGRRGRNEQFF
d_gene: NA; v_gene: TRBV3-1/TRBV3-2; j_gene: TRBJ1-6; abundance: NA; CDR3nt: TGTGCCAGCAGCCAAGAAGGACAGTACAATTCACCCCTCCACTTT; CDR3aa: CASSQEGQYNSPLHF
d_gene: NA; v_gene: TRBV24-1; j_gene: TRBJ1-3; abundance: NA; CDR3nt: TGTGCCACCAGTGATTTACCAGGGTCGAAGACTGGAAACACCATATATTTT; CDR3aa: CATSDLPGSKTGNTIYF
d_gene: NA; v_gene: TRBV21-1; j_gene: TRBJ1-6; abundance: NA; CDR3nt: TGTGCCAGCAGCGGGACAGACAATTCACCCCTCCACTTT; CDR3aa: CASSGTDNSPLHF
d_gene: TRBD2; v_gene: TRBV2; j_gene: TRBJ2-3; abundance: NA; CDR3nt: TGTGCCAGCAGTACTAGCGGGGGTAGCACAGATACGCAGTATTTT; CDR3aa: CASSTSGGSTDTQYF
d_gene: NA; v_gene: TRBV15; j_gene: TRBJ2-7; abundance: NA; CDR3nt: TGTGCCACCAGCAGAGATCTGAGTCTGCGGCAGTACTTC; CDR3aa: CATSRDLSLRQYF
d_gene: NA; v_gene: TRBV5-6; j_gene: TRBJ1-2; abundance: NA; CDR3nt: TGTGCCAGCAGCTTGAGACGCGGGATTAACTATGGCTACACCTTC; CDR3aa: CASSLRRGINYGYTF
d_gene: NA; v_gene: TRBV7-8; j_gene: TRBJ1-3; abundance: NA; CDR3nt: TGTGCCAGCAGCCGTAGGACAGATTACTCTGGAAACACCATATATTTT; CDR3aa: CASSRRTDYSGNTIYF
d_gene: TRBD1; v_gene: TRBV2; j_gene: TRBJ1-4; abundance: NA; CDR3nt: TGTGCCAGCAGTTCAGGGGGGCCTAATGAAAAACTGTTTTTT; CDR3aa: CASSSGGPNEKLFF
d_gene: NA; v_gene: TRBV2; j_gene: TRBJ1-2; abundance: NA; CDR3nt: TGTGCCAGCAGTGAAGCGTGGTCAGGGGATAGCTATGGCTACACCTTC; CDR3aa: CASSEAWSGDSYGYTF
d_gene: TRBD1; v_gene: TRBV9; j_gene: TRBJ1-1; abundance: once; CDR3nt: TGTGCCAGCAGCGTGGGACAGGGTGTAAAGACTGAAGCTTTCTTT; CDR3aa: CASSVGQGVKTEAFF
d_gene: TRBD2; v_gene: TRBV5-4; j_gene: TRBJ2-2; abundance: NA; CDR3nt: TGTGCCAGCAGCCAGGGTGGACTAGCCGGCACCGGGGAGCTGTTTTTT; CDR3aa: CASSQGGLAGTGELFF
d_gene: TRBD1; v_gene: TRBV2; j_gene: TRBJ1-4; abundance: NA; CDR3nt: TGTGCCAGCAGTGAGACAGGGGGCGTCAATGAAAAACTGTTTTTT; CDR3aa: CASSETGGVNEKLFF
d_gene: NA; v_gene: TRBV25-1; j_gene: TRBJ1-1; abundance: NA; CDR3nt: TGTGCCAGCATCGGAGCTGAAGCTTTCTTT; CDR3aa: CASIGAEAFF
d_gene: TRBD2; v_gene: TRBV27; j_gene: TRBJ2-4; abundance: NA; CDR3nt: TGTGCCAGCAGTTCCCCGTCTCTAGCGGGAAACATTCAGTACTTC; CDR3aa: CASSSPSLAGNIQYF
d_gene: NA; v_gene: TRBV7-9; j_gene: TRBJ1-1; abundance: NA; CDR3nt: TGTGCCAGCAGCTTAGCGCAGTTTGAAGCTTTCTTT; CDR3aa: CASSLAQFEAFF
d_gene: NA; v_gene: TRBV19; j_gene: TRBJ1-5; abundance: NA; CDR3nt: TGTGCCAGTGGAGTGGTTAGATTCGGTCAGCCCCAGCATTTT; CDR3aa: CASGVVRFGQPQHF
d_gene: TRBD1; v_gene: TRBV6-4; j_gene: TRBJ2-1; abundance: NA; CDR3nt: TGTGCCAGCAGTCCGGGACAGGGATCCTACAATGAGCAGTTCTTC; CDR3aa: CASSPGQGSYNEQFF
d_gene: NA; v_gene: TRBV12-5; j_gene: TRBJ2-2; abundance: once; CDR3nt: TGTGCTAGTGGGCTGGGGGCCACCGGGGAGCTGTTTTTT; CDR3aa: CASGLGATGELFF
d_gene: NA; v_gene: TRBV28; j_gene: TRBJ1-1; abundance: NA; CDR3nt: TGTGCCAGCAGTTTATGGGGGGGGAACACTGAAGCTTTCTTT; CDR3aa: CASSLWGGNTEAFF
d_gene: NA; v_gene: TRBV12-3/TRBV12-4; j_gene: TRBJ1-3; abundance: once; CDR3nt: TGTGCCAGCAGTTTAATAGGAAACACCATATATTTT; CDR3aa: CASSLIGNTIYF
d_gene: NA; v_gene: TRBV12-3/TRBV12-4; j_gene: TRBJ2-2; abundance: NA; CDR3nt: TGTGCCAGCAGTTTAGGAGTAACCGGGGAGCTGTTTTTT; CDR3aa: CASSLGVTGELFF